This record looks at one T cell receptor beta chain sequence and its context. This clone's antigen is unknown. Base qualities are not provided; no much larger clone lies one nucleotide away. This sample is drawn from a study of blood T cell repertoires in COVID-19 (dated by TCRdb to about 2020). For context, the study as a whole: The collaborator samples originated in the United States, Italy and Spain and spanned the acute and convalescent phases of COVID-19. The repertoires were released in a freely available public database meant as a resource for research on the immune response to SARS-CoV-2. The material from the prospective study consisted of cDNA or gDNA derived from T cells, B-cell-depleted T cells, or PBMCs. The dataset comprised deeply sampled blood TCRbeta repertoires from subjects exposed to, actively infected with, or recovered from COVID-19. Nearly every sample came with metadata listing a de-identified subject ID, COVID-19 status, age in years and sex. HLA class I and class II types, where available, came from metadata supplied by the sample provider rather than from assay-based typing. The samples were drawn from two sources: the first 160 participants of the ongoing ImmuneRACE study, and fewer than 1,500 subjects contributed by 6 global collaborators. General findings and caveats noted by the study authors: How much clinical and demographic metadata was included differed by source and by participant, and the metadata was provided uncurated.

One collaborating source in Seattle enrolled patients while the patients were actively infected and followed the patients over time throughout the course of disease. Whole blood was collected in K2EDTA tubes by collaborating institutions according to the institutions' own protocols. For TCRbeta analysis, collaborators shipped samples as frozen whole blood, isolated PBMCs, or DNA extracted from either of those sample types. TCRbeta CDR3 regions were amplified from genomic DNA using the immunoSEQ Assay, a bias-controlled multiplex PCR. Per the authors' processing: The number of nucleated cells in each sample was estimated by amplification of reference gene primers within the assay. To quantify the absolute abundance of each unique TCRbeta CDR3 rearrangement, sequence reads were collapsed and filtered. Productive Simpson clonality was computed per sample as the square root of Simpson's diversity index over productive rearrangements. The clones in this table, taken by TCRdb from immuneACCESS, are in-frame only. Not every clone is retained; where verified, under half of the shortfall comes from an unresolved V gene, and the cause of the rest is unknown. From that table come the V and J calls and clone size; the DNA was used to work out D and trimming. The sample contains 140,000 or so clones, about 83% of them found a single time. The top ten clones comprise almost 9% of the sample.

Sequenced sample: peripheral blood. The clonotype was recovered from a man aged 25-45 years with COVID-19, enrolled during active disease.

The CDR3 protein: CASNDRGLDEQFF. The DNA sequence reads TGTGCCAGCAACGACAGGGGGCTGGATGAGCAGTTCTTC. In this chain, TRBV6-5 is recombined with TRBJ2-1, with 10 junctional bases fitting TRBD1. The CDR3 measures 13 amino acids from cysteine to phenylalanine. The sequence is cut down to CDR3 DNA, 39 bases in frame from base 1. V is pruned by 7 bases and J by 8 bases, leaving 5 bases of the junction without a gene match. From a lookup of the germline V gene, CDR1 and CDR2 are MNHEY and SVGAGI.